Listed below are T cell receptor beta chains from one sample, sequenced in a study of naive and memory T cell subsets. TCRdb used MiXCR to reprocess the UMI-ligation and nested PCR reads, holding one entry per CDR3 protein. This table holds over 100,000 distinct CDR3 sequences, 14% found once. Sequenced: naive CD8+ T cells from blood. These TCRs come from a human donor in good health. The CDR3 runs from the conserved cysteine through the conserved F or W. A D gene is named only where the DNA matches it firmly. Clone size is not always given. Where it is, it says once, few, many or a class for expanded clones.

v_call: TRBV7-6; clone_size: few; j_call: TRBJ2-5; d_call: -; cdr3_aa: CASSLYEGEMRATQYF; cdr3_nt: TGTGCCAGCAGCTTATACGAGGGGGAGATGAGAGCGACCCAGTACTTC
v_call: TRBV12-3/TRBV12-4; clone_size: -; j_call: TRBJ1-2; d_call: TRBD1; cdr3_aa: CPSNIQGLRGYTF; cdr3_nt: TGTCCCAGCAACATACAGGGGCTGAGGGGCTACACCTTC
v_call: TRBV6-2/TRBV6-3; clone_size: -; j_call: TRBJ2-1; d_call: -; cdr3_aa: CASSGASYNEQFF; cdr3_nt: TGTGCCAGCAGTGGCGCTTCCTACAATGAGCAGTTCTTC
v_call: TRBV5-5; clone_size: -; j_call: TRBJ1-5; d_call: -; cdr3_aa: CASSYENSNQPQHF; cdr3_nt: TGTGCCAGCAGCTATGAAAATAGCAATCAGCCCCAGCATTTT
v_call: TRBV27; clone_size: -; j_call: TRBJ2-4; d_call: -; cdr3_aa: CASRSPGAAKNIQYF; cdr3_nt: TGTGCCAGCAGGTCGCCGGGGGCCGCCAAAAACATTCAGTACTTC
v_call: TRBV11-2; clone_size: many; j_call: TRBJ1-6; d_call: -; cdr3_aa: CASSLNQGALYNSPLHF; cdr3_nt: TGTGCCAGCAGCTTGAACCAAGGGGCACTCTATAATTCACCCCTCCACTTT
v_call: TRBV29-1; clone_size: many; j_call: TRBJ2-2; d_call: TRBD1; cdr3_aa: CSVSQGAGELFF; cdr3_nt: TGCAGCGTCTCACAGGGGGCCGGGGAGCTGTTTTTT
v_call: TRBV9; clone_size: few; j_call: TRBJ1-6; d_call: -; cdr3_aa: CASSSTAMFGSPLHF; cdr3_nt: TGTGCCAGCAGCTCCACGGCGATGTTTGGGTCACCCCTCCACTTT
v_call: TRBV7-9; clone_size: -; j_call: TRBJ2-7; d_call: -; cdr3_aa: CASSLGSPYEQYF; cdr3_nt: TGTGCCAGCAGCTTAGGCTCGCCCTACGAGCAGTACTTC
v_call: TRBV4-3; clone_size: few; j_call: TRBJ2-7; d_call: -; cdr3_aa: CASSQALGAGYEQYF; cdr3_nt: TGCGCCAGCAGCCAAGCTTTAGGGGCGGGTTACGAGCAGTACTTC
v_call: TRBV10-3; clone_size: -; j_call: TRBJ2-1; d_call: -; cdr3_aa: CAISESSYTYNEQFF; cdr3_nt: TGTGCCATCAGTGAGTCTAGCTACACCTACAATGAGCAGTTCTTC
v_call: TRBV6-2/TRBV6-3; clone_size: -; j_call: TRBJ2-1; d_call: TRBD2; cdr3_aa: CASTLLAGGHNEQFF; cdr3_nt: TGTGCCAGCACCCTACTAGCGGGGGGACACAATGAGCAGTTCTTC
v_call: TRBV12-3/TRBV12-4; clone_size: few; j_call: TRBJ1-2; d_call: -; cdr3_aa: CASNSEGEYGYTF; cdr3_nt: TGTGCCAGCAACTCAGAGGGCGAGTATGGCTACACCTTC
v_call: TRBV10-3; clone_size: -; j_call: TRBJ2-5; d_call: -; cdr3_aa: CAISEPAAPLETQYF; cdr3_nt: TGTGCCATCAGTGAGCCGGCCGCCCCACTAGAGACCCAGTACTTC
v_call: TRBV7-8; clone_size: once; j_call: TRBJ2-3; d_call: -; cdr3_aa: CASSRTLSDTQYF; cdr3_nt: TGTGCCAGCAGCAGAACACTTTCAGATACGCAGTATTTT
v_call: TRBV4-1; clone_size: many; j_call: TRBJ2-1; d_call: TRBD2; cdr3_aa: CASSRSDGLAQINEQFF; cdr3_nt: TGCGCCAGCAGCCGGTCCGATGGACTAGCCCAAATTAATGAGCAGTTCTTC
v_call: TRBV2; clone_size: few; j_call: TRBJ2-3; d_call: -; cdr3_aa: CANEMDYPEDTQYF; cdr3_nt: TGTGCCAACGAGATGGACTATCCCGAAGATACGCAGTATTTT
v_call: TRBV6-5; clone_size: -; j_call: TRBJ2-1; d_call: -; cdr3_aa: CASSPGQINNEQFF; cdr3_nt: TGTGCCAGCAGTCCAGGACAGATTAACAATGAGCAGTTCTTC
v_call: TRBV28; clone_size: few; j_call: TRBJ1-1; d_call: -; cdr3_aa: CASSPPRTRYNRDTEAFF; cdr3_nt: TGTGCCAGCAGTCCCCCGAGGACACGCTATAATAGGGACACTGAAGCTTTCTTT
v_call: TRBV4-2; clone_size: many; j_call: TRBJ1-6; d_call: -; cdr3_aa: CASTLPPSPLHF; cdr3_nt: TGTGCCAGCACCCTCCCTCCATCACCCCTCCACTTT
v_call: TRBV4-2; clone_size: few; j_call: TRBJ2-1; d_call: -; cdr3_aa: CASSQDVEEGSYNEQFF; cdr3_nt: TGTGCCAGCAGCCAAGATGTAGAGGAAGGATCCTACAATGAGCAGTTCTTC
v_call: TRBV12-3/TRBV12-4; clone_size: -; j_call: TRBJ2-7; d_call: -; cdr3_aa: CASSLEVSYEQYF; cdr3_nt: TGTGCCAGCAGTTTAGAAGTAAGCTACGAGCAGTACTTC
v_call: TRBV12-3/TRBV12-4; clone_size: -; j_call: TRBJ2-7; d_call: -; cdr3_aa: CASSFQGGGYEQYF; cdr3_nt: TGTGCCAGCAGTTTCCAGGGCGGAGGCTACGAGCAGTACTTC
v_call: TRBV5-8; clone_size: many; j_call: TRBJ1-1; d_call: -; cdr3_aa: CASSADRGSLNTEAFF; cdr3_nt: TGTGCCAGCAGCGCCGACCGAGGCAGCCTGAACACTGAAGCTTTCTTT
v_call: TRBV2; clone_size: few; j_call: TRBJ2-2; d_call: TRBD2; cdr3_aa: CASRGTTWRTGELFF; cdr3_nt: TGTGCCAGCAGGGGGACTACCTGGAGGACCGGGGAGCTGTTTTTT
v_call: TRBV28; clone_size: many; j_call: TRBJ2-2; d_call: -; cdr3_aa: CASSLPGRPGELFF; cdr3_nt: TGTGCCAGCAGTTTACCAGGGAGGCCCGGGGAGCTGTTTTTT
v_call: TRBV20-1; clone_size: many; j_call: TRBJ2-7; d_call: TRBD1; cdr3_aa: CSARFRDRAVYEQYF; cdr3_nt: TGCAGTGCGAGATTTCGGGACAGGGCAGTCTACGAGCAGTACTTC
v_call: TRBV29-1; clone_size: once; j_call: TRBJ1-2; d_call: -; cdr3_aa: CSVFGVGAGDYGYTF; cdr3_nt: TGCAGCGTCTTTGGGGTGGGGGCCGGAGACTATGGCTACACCTTC
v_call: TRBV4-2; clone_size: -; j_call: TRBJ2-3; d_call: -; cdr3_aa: CASSQGYGGPSTDTQYF; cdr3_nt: TGTGCCAGCAGCCAGGGTTACGGAGGGCCTAGCACAGATACGCAGTATTTT
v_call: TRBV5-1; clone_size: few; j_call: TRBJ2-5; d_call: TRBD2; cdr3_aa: CASSLRGRESQETQYF; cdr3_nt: TGCGCCAGCAGCCTTCGGGGGAGGGAATCGCAAGAGACCCAGTACTTC
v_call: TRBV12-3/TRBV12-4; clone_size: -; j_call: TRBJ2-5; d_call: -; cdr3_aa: CASSLWPQETQYF; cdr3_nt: TGTGCCAGCAGTTTATGGCCCCAAGAGACCCAGTACTTC
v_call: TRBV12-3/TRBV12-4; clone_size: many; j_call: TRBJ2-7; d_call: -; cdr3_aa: CASSFTGTYEQYF; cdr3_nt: TGTGCCAGCAGTTTTACAGGAACCTACGAGCAGTACTTC
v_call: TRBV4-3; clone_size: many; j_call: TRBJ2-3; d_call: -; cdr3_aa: CASSQVASRSTDTQYF; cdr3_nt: TGCGCCAGCAGCCAAGTGGCTAGCCGGAGCACAGATACGCAGTATTTT
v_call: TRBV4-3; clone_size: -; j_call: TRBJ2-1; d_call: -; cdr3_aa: CASSQGKGTKNEQFF; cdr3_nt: TGCGCCAGCAGCCAAGGGAAAGGGACAAAGAATGAGCAGTTCTTC
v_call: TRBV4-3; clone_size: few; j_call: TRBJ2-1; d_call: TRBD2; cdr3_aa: CASSQDIGTSGSNEQFF; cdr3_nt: TGCGCCAGCAGCCAAGATATTGGGACTAGCGGGAGTAATGAGCAGTTCTTC
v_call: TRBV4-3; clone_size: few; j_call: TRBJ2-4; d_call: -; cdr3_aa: CASSQLFGNIQYF; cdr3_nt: TGCGCCAGCAGCCAACTATTCGGTAACATTCAGTACTTC
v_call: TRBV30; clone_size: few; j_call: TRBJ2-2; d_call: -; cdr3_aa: CAWSVVGAGELFF; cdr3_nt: TGTGCCTGGAGTGTAGTGGGGGCCGGGGAGCTGTTTTTT
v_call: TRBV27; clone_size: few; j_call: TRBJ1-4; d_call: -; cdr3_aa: CASSPLAAGEKLFF; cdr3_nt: TGTGCCAGCAGTCCCTTGGCAGCGGGTGAAAAACTGTTTTTT
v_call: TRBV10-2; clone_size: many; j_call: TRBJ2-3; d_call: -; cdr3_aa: CASKFTGSTADTQYF; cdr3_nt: TGCGCCAGCAAATTTACCGGGAGCACGGCAGATACGCAGTATTTT
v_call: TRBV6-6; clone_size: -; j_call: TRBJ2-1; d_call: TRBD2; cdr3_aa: CASSYMTSEVLYNEQFF; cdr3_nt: TGTGCCAGCAGTTACATGACTAGCGAGGTACTATACAATGAGCAGTTCTTC
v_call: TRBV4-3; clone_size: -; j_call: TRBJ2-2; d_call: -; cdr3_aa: CASSQASGNAGELFF; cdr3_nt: TGCGCCAGCAGCCAAGCCTCCGGGAACGCCGGGGAGCTGTTTTTT
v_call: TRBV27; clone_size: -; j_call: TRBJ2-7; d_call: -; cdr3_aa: CASTSWGEQYF; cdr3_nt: TGTGCCAGCACCTCGTGGGGCGAGCAGTACTTC
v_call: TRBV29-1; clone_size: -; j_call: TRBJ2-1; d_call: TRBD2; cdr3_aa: CSVGGGSSYNEQFF; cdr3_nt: TGCAGCGTTGGGGGCGGGAGCTCCTACAATGAGCAGTTCTTC
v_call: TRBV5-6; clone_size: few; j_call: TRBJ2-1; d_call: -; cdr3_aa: CASSPLLGNEQFF; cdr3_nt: TGTGCCAGCAGCCCCCTCTTGGGGAATGAGCAGTTCTTC
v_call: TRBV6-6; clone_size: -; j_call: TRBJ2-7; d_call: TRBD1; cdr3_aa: CASSSPPQGWAYEQYF; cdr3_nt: TGTGCCAGCAGTTCCCCCCCACAGGGGTGGGCCTACGAGCAGTACTTC